This TCR beta chain derives from a study of blood T cell repertoires in COVID-19. Whole-study context: Acute and convalescent COVID-19 specimens originated in the United States, Italy and Spain. The analysed material was cDNA or gDNA that came from T cells, B-cell-depleted T cells, or PBMCs.

TCRdb keeps only in-frame clones here, not all; method: immunoSEQ multiplex PCR. In the table there are 200,000 to 250,000 clones, 70% to 90% of which are singletons. This CDR3 contains 13 residues. Germline loops: CDR1 MDHEN, CDR2 SYDVKM. Trimming stripped 11 bases from V and 0 bases from J, with 14 bases between. The chain joins TRBV28 to TRBJ2-7, with TRBD1 as a possible D gene (6 bases). The specimen was peripheral blood. This sequence was found in a man aged 35-49 years with acute or convalescent COVID-19. DNA of the CDR3: TGTGCCTCCTGGGACACCAACTCCTACGAGCAGTACTTC. This gives the protein CASWDTNSYEQYF.